The T cell receptor beta chain described here comes from a study of CXCR3-negative and CXCR3-positive naive CD8 T cells. General observations from the study: Compared with CXCR3-negative naive cells, CXCR3-positive naive cells showed more hydrophobic TRB CDR3s. Much lower diversity was found in memory CD8+ cells, while both naive subsets had comparably high diversity. The naive subsets expressed comparable surface CD5, and the authors inferred TCR strength from TRB CDR3 properties.

UMI-labeled 5' RACE TRB cDNA libraries were prepared from the cells. TCRdb reprocessed the 5' RACE reads; each CDR3 protein has one entry and no DNA is given. This sample's clone table lists some 130,000 distinct CDR3 sequences. The CDR3 sequence is 12 residues long. Germline V lookup: CDR1 SQVTM, CDR2 ANQGSEA. Points on this clonotype: Its target is unknown.

Every CD8+ subset sample held 250,000 to 300,000 flow-sorted cells, done in triplicate. A CD45RO-CCR7+CD27+CD95- phenotype identified naive CD8+ T cells. The origin of this receptor is a human donor in good health. Some clones in this sample may be carry-over from other donors' samples. The rearrangement uses TRBV29-1 and TRBJ2-7; TCRdb's D gene call, TRBD2, goes unchecked for lack of DNA. The sequenced sample consisted of naive CXCR3+ CD8+ T cells from blood. Subset given: CD45RO-CCR7+CD27+CD95- naive CD8+ T cells expressing CXCR3 (TNR3+). The CDR3 reads CSVEGDRYEQYF.